This TCR beta chain was sequenced in a study of blood T cells in healthy people across ages. The CDR3 is 16 amino acids. The V gene end was trimmed by 2 bases and the J gene end by 3 bases; junction bases not matched to a gene: 10. The germline V gene encodes CDR1 SGHTA and CDR2 FQGNSA. A remark on this clonotype: The antigen is unknown.

Study-level results: Naive T cell percentage showed a strong correlation with TCR beta diversity. What prevented conclusive comparison of naive and antigen-experienced cells was that PBMCs were unsorted.

Total RNA extraction produced at least 6 micrograms (per sample) for the study. A second PCR, run for about 7 to 11 cycles, used a sample-barcoded 5' primer plus a J-beta primer mix. Samples each returned at least 3 million CDR3-containing paired-end reads. One entry per CDR3 protein results from TCRdb running MiXCR on the 5' RACE reads. The table includes hundreds of thousands of distinct CDR3 sequences, less than 60% detected once. This sequence was found in a man aged 80 or over in good health. V and J are TRBV7-2 and TRBJ2-7, with 7 bases identical to TRBD2. Sample: blood. CDR3 DNA: TGTGCCAGCAGCTTACGGTCTGGCGGGGGAATCTACGAGCAGTACTTC. The encoded protein is CASSLRSGGGIYEQYF.